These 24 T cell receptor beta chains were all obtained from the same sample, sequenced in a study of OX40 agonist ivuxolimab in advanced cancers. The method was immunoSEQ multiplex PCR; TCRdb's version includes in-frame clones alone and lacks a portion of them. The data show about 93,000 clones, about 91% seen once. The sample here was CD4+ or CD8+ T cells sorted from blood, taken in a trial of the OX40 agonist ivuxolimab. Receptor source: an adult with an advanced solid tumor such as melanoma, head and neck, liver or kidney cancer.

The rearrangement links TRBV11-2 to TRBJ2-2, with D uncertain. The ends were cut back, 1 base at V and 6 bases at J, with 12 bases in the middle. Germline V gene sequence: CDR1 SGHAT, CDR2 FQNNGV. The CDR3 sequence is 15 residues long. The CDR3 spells CASSLGRLGPGELFF. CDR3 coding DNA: TGTGCCAGCAGCTTAGGCAGGTTGGGTCCCGGGGAGCTGTTTTTT.

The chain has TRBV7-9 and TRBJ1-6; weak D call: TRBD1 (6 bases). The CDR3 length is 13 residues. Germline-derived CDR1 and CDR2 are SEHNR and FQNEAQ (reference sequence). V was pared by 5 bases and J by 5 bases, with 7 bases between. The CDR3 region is CASSGQNNSPLHF. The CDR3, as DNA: TGTGCCAGCAGCGGACAGAATAATTCACCCCTCCACTTT.

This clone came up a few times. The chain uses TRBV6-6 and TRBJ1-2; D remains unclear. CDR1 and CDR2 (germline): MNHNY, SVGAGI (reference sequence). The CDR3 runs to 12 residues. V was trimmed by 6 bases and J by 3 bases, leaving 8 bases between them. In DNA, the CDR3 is TGTGCCAGCAGCGCAACGGACTATGGCTACACCTTC. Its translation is CASSATDYGYTF.

The CDR3 nucleotides read TGTGCCACCAGAAGGGGGCTGTTTGATGAGCAGTTCTTC. It translates to CATRRGLFDEQFF. The chain combines TRBV6-6 with TRBJ2-1, with 7 bases that match TRBD1. Germline trimming cut 10 bases from V and 8 bases from J; bases unmatched to any gene: 11. CDR3 size: 13 residues. Germline V gene sequence: CDR1 MNHNY, CDR2 SVGAGI (reference sequence).

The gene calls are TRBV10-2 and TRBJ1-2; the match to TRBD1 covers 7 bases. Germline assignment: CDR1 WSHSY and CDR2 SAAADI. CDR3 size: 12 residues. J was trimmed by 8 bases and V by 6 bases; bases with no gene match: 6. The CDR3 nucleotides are TGCGCCAGCAGCTTAACAGGGGAGGGCTACACCTTC. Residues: CASSLTGEGYTF.

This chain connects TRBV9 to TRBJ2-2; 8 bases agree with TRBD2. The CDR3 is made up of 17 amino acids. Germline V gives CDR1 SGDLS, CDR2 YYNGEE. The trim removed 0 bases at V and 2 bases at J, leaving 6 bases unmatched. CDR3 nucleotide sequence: TGTGCCAGCAGCGTAGTACTACTAGCGGTAAACACCGGGGAGCTGTTTTTT. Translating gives CASSVVLLAVNTGELFF. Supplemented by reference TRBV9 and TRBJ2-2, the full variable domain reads DSGVTQTPKHLITATGQRVTLRCSPRSGDLSVYWYQQSLDQGLQFLIQYYNGEERAKGNILERFSAQQFPDLHSELNLSSLELGDSALYFCASSVVLLAVNTGELFFGEGSRLTVL.

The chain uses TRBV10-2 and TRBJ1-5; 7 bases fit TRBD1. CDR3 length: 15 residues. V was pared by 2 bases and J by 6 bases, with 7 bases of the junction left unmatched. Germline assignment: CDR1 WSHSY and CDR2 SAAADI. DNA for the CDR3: TGCGCCAGCAGTGAGCAGGGGGGAACCGGTCAGCCCCAGCATTTT. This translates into CASSEQGGTGQPQHF.

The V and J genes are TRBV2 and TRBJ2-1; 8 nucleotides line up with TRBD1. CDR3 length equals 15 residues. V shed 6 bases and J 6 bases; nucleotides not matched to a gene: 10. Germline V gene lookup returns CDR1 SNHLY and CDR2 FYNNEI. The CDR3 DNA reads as TGTGCCAGCAGGAGGCAGGGGGCGCAATCCAATGAGCAGTTCTTC. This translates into CASRRQGAQSNEQFF.

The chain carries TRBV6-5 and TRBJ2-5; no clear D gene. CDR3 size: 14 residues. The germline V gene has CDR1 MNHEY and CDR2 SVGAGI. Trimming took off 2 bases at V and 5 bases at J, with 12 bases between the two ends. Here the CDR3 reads CASSYRVARETQYF. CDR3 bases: TGTGCCAGCAGTTACCGGGTGGCGCGGGAGACCCAGTACTTC.

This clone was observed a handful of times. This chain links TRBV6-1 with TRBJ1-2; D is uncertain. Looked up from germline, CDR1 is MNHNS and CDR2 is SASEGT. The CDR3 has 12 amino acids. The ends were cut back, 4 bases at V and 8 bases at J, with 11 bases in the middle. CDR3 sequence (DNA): TGTGCCAGCAGTGCCCGCCAGGCGGGCTACACCTTC. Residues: CASSARQAGYTF.

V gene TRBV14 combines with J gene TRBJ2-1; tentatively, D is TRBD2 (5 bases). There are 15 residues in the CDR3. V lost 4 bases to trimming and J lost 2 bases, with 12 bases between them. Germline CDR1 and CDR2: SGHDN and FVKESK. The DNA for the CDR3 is TGTGCCAGCAGCCGGCCGGGGAGCACCTACAATGAGCAGTTCTTC. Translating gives CASSRPGSTYNEQFF.

The CDR3 region has the DNA TGCAGCGTGCGGGGGGGCAGGGGGCAGTACGAGCAGTACTTC. Translating gives CSVRGGRGQYEQYF. This chain joins TRBV29-1 and TRBJ2-7, with D maybe TRBD2 (9 bases). The CDR3 spans 14 residues. Trimming shortened V by 6 bases and J by 4 bases, and 19 bases separated the two germline ends. Germline CDR1 SQVTM, CDR2 ANQGSEA.

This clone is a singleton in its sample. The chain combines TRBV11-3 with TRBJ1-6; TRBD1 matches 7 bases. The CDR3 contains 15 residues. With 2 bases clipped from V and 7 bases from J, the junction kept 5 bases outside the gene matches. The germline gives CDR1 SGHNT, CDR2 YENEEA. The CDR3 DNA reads TGTGCCAGCAGCTTATTCCGACAGGGAAATTCACCCCTCCACTTT. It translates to CASSLFRQGNSPLHF.

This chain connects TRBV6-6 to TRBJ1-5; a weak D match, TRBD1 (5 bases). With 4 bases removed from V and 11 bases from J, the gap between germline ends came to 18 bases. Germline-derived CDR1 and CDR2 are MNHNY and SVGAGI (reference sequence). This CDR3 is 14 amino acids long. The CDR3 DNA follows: TGTGCCAGCAGTTTAGTACAGGAGAATTGGTCCCAGCATTTT. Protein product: CASSLVQENWSQHF.

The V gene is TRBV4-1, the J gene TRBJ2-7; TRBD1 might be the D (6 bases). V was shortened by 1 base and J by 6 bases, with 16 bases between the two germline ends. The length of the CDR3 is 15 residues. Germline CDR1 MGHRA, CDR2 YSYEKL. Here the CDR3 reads CASSQVGNRVVEQYF. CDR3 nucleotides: TGCGCCAGCAGCCAAGTTGGGAACAGGGTGGTCGAGCAGTACTTC.

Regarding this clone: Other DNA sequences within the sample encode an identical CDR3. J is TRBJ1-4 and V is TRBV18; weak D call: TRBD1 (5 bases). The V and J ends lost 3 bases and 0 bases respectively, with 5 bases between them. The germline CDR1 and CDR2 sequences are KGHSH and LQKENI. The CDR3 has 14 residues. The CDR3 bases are TGTGCCAGCTCACCGGGGGCAACTAATGAAAAACTGTTTTTT. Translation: CASSPGATNEKLFF. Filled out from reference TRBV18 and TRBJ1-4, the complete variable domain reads NAGVMQNPRHLVRRRGQEARLRCSPMKGHSHVYWYRQLPEEGLKFMVYLQKENIIDESGMPKERFSAEFPKEGPSILRIQQVVRGDSAAYFCASSPGATNEKLFFGSGTQLSVL.

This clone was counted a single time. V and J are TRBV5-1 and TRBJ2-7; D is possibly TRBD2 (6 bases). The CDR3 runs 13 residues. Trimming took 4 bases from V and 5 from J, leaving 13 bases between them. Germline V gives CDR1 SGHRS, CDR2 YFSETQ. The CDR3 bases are TGCGCCAGCAGCCGCCTTGGCGGGGACGAGCAGTACTTC. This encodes CASSRLGGDEQYF.

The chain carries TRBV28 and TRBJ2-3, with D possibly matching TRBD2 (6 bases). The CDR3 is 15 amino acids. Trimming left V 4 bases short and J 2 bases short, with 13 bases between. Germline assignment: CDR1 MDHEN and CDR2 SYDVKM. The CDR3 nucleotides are TGTGCCAGCAGTTCTCCCGGGACTTCCACAGATACGCAGTATTTT. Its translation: CASSSPGTSTDTQYF.

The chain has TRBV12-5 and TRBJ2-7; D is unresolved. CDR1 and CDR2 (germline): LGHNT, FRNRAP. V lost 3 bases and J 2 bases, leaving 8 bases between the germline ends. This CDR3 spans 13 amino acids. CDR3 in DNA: TGTGCTAGTGGTTTCCACGGAACCTACGAGCAGTACTTC. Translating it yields CASGFHGTYEQYF. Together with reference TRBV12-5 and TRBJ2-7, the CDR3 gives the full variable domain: DARVTQTPRHKVTEMGQEVTMRCQPILGHNTVFWYRQTMMQGLELLAYFRNRAPLDDSGMPKDRFSAEMPDATLATLKIQPSEPRDSAVYFCASGFHGTYEQYFGPGTRLTVT.

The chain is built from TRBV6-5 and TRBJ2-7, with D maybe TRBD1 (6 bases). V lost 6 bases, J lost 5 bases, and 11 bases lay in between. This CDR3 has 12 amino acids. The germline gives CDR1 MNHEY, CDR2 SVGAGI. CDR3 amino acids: CASRQGHNEQYF. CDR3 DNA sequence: TGTGCCAGCAGACAGGGACATAACGAGCAGTACTTC.

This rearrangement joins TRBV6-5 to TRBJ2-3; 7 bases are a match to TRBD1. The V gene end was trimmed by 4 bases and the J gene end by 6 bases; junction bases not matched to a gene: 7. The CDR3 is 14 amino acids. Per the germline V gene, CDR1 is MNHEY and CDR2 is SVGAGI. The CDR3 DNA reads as TGTGCCAGCAGTTGGACAGGTCCCGGGGATACGCAGTATTTT. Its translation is CASSWTGPGDTQYF.

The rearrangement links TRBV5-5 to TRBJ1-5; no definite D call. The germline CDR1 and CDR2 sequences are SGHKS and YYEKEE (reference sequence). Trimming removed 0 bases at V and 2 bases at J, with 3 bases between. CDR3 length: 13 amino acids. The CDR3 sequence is CASSLDGNQPQHF. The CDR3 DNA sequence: TGTGCCAGCAGCTTGGACGGCAATCAGCCCCAGCATTTT.

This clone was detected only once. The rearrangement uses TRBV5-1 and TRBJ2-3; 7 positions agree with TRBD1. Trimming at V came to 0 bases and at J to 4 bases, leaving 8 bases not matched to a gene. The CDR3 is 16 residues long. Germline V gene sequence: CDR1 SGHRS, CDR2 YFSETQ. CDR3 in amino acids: CASSLESRGFADTQYF. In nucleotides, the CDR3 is TGCGCCAGCAGCTTGGAGAGCAGGGGGTTTGCAGATACGCAGTATTTT. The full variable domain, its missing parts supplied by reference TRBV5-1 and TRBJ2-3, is KAGVTQTPRYLIKTRGQQVTLSCSPISGHRSVSWYQQTPGQGLQFLFEYFSETQRNKGNFPGRFSGRQFSNSRSEMNVSTLELGDSALYLCASSLESRGFADTQYFGPGTRLTVL.

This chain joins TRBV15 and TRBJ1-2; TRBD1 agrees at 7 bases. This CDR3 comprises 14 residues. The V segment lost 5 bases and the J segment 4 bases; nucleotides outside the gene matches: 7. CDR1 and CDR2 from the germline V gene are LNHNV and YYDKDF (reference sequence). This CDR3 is CATSGDRVIYGYTF. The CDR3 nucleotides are TGTGCCACCAGCGGCGACAGGGTCATCTATGGCTACACCTTC.